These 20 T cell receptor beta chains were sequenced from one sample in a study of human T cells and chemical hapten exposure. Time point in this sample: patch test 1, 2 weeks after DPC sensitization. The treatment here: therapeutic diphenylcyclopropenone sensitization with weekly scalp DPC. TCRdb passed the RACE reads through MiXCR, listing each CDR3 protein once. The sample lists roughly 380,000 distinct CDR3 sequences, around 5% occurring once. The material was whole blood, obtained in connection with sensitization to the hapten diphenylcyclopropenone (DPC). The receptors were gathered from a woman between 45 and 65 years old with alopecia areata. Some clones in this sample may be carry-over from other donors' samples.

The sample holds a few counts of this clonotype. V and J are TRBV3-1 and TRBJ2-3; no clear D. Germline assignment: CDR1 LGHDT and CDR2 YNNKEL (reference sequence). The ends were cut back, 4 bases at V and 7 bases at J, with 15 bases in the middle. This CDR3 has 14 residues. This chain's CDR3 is CASSLRPLLHTQYF. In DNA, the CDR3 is TGTGCCAGCAGCCTCAGACCCCTTTTACATACGCAGTATTTT.

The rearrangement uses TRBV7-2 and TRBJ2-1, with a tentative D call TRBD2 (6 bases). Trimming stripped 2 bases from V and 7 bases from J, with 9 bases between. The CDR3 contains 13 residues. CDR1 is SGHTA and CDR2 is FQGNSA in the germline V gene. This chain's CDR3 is CASSLPSANEQFF. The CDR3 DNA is TGTGCCAGCAGCTTACCTAGCGCAAATGAGCAGTTCTTC.

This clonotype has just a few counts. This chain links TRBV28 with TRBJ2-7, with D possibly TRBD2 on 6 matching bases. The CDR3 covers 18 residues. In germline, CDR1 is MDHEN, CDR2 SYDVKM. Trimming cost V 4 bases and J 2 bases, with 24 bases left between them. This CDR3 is CASSSRGSEFTGAYEQYF. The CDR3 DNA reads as TGTGCCAGCAGTTCCCGTGGGTCTGAGTTTACGGGAGCCTACGAGCAGTACTTC.

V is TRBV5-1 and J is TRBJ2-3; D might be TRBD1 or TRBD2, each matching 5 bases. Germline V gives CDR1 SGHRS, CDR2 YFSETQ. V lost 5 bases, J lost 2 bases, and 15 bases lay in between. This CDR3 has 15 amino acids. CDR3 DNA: TGCGCCAGCAGAGAGGGGCCTTCGACCACAGATACGCAGTATTTT. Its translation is CASREGPSTTDTQYF. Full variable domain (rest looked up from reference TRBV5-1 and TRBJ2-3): KAGVTQTPRYLIKTRGQQVTLSCSPISGHRSVSWYQQTPGQGLQFLFEYFSETQRNKGNFPGRFSGRQFSNSRSEMNVSTLELGDSALYLCASREGPSTTDTQYFGPGTRLTVL.

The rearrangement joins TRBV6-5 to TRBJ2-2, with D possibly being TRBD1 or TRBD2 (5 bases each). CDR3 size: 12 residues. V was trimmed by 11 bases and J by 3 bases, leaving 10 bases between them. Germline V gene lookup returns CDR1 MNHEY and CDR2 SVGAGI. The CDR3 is CAGGPYTGELFF. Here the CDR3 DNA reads TGTGCCGGGGGACCGTACACCGGGGAGCTGTTTTTT.

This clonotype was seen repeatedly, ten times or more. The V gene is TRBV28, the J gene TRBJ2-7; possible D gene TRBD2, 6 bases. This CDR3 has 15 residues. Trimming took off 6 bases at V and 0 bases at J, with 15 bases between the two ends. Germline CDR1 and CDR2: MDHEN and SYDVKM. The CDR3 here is CASRLVGEDSYEQYF. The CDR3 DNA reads TGTGCCAGCAGGCTCGTCGGGGAGGACTCCTACGAGCAGTACTTC.

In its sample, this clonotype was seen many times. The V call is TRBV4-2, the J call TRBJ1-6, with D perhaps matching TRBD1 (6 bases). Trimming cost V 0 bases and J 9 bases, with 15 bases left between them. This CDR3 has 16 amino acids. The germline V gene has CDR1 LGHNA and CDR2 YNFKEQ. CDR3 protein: CASSQDPSTGFSPLHF. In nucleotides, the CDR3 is TGTGCCAGCAGCCAAGATCCCTCGACAGGTTTTTCACCCCTCCACTTT.

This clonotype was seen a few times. CDR3 bases: TGTGCCAGCAGGGCCCTTGGCTCTGGAAACACCATATATTTT. The encoded protein is CASRALGSGNTIYF. This chain links TRBV6-1 with TRBJ1-3; no clear D. Germline CDR1 reads MNHNS; CDR2 reads SASEGT. The CDR3 is 14 amino acids. The V end was cut by 6 bases, the J end by 0 bases, with 9 bases between.

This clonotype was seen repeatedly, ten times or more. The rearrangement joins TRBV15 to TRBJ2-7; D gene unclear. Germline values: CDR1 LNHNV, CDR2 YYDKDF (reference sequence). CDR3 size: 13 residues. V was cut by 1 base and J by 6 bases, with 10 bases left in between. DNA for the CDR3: TGTGCCACCAGCAGAGTAAGTGACTCCGAGCAGTACTTC. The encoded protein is CATSRVSDSEQYF.

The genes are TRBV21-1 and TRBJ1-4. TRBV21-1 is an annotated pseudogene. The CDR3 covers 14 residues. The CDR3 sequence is CASSTRQLNEKLFF. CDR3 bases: TGTGCCAGCAGCACCAGGCAGCTTAATGAAAAACTGTTTTTT.

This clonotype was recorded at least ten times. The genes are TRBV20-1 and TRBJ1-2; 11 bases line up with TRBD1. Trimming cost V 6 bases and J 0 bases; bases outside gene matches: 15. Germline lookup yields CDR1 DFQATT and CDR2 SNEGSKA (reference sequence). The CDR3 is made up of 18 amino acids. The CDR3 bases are TGCAGTGCCAGTGGGGCCGGGACAGGGGGTGCCCCTAACTATGGCTACACCTTC. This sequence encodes CSASGAGTGGAPNYGYTF.

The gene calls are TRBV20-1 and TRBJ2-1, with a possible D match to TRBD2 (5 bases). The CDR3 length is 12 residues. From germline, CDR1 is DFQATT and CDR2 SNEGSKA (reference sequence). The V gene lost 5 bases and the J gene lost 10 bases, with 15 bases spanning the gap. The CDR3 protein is CSALNVGGEQFF. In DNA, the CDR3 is TGCAGTGCTTTAAACGTCGGCGGGGAGCAGTTCTTC.

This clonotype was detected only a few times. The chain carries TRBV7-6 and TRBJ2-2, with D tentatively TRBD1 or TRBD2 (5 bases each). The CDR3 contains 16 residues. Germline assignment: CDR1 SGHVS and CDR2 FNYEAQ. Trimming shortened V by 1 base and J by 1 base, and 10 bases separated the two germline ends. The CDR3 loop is CASSLDPGRNTGELFF. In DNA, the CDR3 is TGTGCCAGCAGCTTAGATCCAGGGAGGAACACCGGGGAGCTGTTTTTT. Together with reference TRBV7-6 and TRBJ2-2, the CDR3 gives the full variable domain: GAGVSQSPRYKVTKRGQDVALRCDPISGHVSLYWYRQALGQGPEFLTYFNYEAQQDKSGLPNDRFSAERPEGSISTLTIQRTEQRDSAMYRCASSLDPGRNTGELFFGEGSRLTVL.

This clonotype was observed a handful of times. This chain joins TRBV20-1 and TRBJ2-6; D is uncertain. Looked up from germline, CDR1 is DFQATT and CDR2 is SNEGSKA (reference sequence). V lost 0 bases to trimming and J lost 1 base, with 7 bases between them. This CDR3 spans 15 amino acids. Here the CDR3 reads CSARDLGSGANVLTF. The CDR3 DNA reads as TGCAGTGCTAGAGATCTGGGGTCTGGGGCCAACGTCCTGACTTTC.

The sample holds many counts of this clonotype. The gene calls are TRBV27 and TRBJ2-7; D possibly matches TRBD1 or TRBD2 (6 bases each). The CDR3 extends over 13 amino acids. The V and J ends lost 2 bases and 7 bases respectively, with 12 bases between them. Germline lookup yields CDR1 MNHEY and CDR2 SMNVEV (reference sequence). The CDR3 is CASSLRGAREQYF. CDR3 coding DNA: TGTGCCAGCAGTTTAAGGGGGGCGAGGGAGCAGTACTTC.

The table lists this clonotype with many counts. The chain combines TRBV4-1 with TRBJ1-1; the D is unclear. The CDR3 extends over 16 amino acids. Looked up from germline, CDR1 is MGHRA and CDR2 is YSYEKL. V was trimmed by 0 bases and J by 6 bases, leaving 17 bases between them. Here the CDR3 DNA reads TGCGCCAGCAGCCAAGATGAAACGGAGTTGGTCTCTGAAGCTTTCTTT. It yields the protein CASSQDETELVSEAFF.

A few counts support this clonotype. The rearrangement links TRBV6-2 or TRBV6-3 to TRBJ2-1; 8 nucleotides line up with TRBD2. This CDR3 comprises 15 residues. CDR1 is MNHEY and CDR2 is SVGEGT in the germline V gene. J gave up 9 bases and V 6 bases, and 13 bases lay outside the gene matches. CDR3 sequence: CASSPLYGRAFEQFF. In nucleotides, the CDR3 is TGTGCCAGCAGCCCCCTGTACGGGAGGGCCTTTGAGCAGTTCTTC.

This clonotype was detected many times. The CDR3 protein is CASRTGNYGYTF. DNA for the CDR3: TGTGCCAGCAGGACAGGGAACTATGGCTACACCTTC. This chain connects TRBV12-3 or TRBV12-4 to TRBJ1-2, with 7 bases lining up with TRBD1. J lost 2 bases, V lost 6 bases, and 0 bases had no gene match. This CDR3 is 12 amino acids long.

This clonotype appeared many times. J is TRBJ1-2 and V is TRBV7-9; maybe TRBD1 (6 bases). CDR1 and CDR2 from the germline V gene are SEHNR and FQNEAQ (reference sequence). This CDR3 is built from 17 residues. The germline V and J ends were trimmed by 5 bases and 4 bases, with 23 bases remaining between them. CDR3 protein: CASSESTGRGHLYGYTF. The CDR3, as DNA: TGTGCCAGCAGCGAGAGCACAGGGAGAGGACATCTCTATGGCTACACCTTC.

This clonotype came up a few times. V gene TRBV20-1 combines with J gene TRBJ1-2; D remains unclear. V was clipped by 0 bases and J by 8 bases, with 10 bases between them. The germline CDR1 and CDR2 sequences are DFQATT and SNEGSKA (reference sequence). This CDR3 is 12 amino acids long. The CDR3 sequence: CSARDKGLGYTF. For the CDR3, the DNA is TGCAGTGCTAGAGATAAAGGGTTGGGCTACACCTTC.